The entry below gives a single T cell receptor beta chain sequence along with its context. The antigen is undetermined. Libraries were prepared by immunoSEQ multiplex PCR; TCRdb keeps only in-frame clonotypes and omits some of them. The table includes around 110,000 clones, 75% to 90% detected once. The V end was cut by 0 bases, the J end by 4 bases, with 10 bases between. Germline loops: CDR1 SGDLS, CDR2 YYNGEE. This CDR3 has 15 amino acids. This sample stems from a study of T cell responses to AZD1222 COVID-19 vaccine. Study results and limitations: Spike regions recognized by vaccine-associated CD4 TCRs spanned the protein, led by 160-218 and 743-854. Mostly white British, mostly female donors; authors suggested clonal diversity may be underestimated. Baseline seropositivity occurred in only a handful of AZD1222 recipients.

This TCR derives from an adult in good health. The rearrangement joins TRBV9 to TRBJ2-2; no definite D call. Sequences were derived from peripheral blood, sampled on day 0 of MenACWY control vaccination. The CDR3 sequence: CASSVAPRSTGELFF. As DNA, the CDR3 is TGTGCCAGCAGCGTAGCTCCCAGATCCACCGGGGAGCTGTTTTTT.